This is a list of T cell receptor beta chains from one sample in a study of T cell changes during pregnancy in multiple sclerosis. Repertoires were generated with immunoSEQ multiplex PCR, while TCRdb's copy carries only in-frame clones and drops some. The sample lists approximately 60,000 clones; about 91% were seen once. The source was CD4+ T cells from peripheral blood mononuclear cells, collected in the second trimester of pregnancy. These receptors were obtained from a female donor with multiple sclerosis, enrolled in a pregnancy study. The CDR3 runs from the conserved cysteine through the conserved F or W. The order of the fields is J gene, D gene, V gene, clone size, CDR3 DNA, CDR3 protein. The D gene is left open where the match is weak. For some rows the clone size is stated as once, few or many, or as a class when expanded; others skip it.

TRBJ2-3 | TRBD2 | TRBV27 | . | TGTGCCAGCAGGTTGACTAGCGGTAGAGATACGCAGTATTTT | CASRLTSGRDTQYF
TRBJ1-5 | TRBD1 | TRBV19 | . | TGTGCCAGTAGTATGGGACAGGCGGGGGCAATTGGTCAGCCCCAGCATTTT | CASSMGQAGAIGQPQHF
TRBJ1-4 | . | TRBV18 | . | TGTGCCAGCTCATCGGACTCGGGGGATGAAAAACTGTTTTTT | CASSSDSGDEKLFF
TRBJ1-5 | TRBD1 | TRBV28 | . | TGTGCCAGCAGGAGACAGGGGCAGCCCCAGCATTTT | CASRRQGQPQHF
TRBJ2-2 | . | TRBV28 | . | TGTGCCAGCAGTTTAACCGGGACCGGGGAGCTGTTTTTT | CASSLTGTGELFF
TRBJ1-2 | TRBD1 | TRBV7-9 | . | TGTGCCAGCAGCTGGGGACAGGGGAACTATGGCTACACCTTC | CASSWGQGNYGYTF
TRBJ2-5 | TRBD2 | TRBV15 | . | TGTGCCACCAGCAGATCCAAAAGCGGGGGGCAGACCCAGTACTTC | CATSRSKSGGQTQYF
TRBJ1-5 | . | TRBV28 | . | TGTGCCAGCAGCTCCCAGAAACAGCCCCAGCATTTT | CASSSQKQPQHF
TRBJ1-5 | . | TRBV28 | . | TGTGCCAGCAGCTTAGGGGGGGACAATCAGCCCCAGCATTTT | CASSLGGDNQPQHF
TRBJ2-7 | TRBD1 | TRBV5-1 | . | TGCGCCAGCAGCTCCCCAGGGGGCGGACCTTCCTACGAGCAGTACTTC | CASSSPGGGPSYEQYF
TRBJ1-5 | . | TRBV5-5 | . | TGTGCCAGCAGCTCTGGAGGGGCTGAGCGTCAGCCCCAGCATTTT | CASSSGGAERQPQHF
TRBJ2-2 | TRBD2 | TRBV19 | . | TGTGCCAGTAGTATCACTAGCGGGGGTGCCGGGGAGCTGTTTTTT | CASSITSGGAGELFF
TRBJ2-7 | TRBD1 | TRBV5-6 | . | TGTGCCAGCAGCTTGGCCGGGACAGGGGGTGAGCAGTACTTC | CASSLAGTGGEQYF
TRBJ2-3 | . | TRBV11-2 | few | TGTGCCAGCAGCTTAGAGGGTAGCGGAAAAGATACGCAGTATTTT | CASSLEGSGKDTQYF
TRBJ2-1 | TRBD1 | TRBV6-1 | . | TGTGCCAGCAAGGGGACAGGGACCAATGAGCAGTTCTTC | CASKGTGTNEQFF
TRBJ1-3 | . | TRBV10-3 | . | TGTGCCATCAGTGATTCAGGATTGATCGGAAACACCATATATTTT | CAISDSGLIGNTIYF
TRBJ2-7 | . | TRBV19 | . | TGTGCCAGTAGTGAGGCCCTGTACTACGAGCAGTACTTC | CASSEALYYEQYF
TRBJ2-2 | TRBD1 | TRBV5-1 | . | TGCGCCAGCAGCTTGGGTTTCGGCTCAGTAGGGACAGCGGCGGGGGAGCTGTTTTTT | CASSLGFGSVGTAAGELFF
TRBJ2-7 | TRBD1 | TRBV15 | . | TGTGCCACCAGCAGAGAGACAGGGGGTGTTGGCGAGCAGTACTTC | CATSRETGGVGEQYF
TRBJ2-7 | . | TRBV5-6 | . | TGTGCCAGCAGCTCAAACTACGAGCAGTACTTC | CASSSNYEQYF
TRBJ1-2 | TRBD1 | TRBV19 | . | TGTGCCAGTAGTGCGGACAGGGGGCCAGGCTATGGCTACACCTTC | CASSADRGPGYGYTF
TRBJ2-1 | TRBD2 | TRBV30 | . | TGTGCCTGGAGGCGGCGCGGGAGCAATGAGCAGTTCTTC | CAWRRRGSNEQFF
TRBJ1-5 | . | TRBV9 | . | TGTGCCAGCAGCGTAGGGGGGAGGCAGCCCCAGCATTTT | CASSVGGRQPQHF
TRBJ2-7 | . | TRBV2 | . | TGTGCGACACAGGAGGGGCGGTACGAGCAGTACTTC | CATQEGRYEQYF
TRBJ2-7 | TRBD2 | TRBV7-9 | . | TGTGCCAGCAGCGCGGGGGGCTACGAGCAGTACTTC | CASSAGGYEQYF
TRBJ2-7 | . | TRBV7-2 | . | TGTGCCAGCAGCCTTAACGGGTACGAGCAGTACTTC | CASSLNGYEQYF
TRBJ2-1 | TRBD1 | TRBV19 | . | TGTGCCAGTAGTTCTACAGGGGGTTCCTACAATGAGCAGTTCTTC | CASSSTGGSYNEQFF
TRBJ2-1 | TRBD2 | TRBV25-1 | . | TGTGCCAGCAGTGGTGGCGGGAGGGCGGGTGAGCAGTTCTTC | CASSGGGRAGEQFF
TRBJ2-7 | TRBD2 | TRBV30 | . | TGTGCCTGGAACCGGGGGGGCTACGAGCAGTACTTC | CAWNRGGYEQYF
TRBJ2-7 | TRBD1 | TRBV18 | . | TGTGCCAGCTCTTTCGGACAGGGTTTCTCCTACGAGCAGTACTTC | CASSFGQGFSYEQYF
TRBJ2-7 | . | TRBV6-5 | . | TGTGCCAGCAGTTACGGCGGGACCCTTTACGAGCAGTACTTC | CASSYGGTLYEQYF
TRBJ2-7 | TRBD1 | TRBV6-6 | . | TGTGCCAGCAGTGGCCACTCAGGGGGAAGCTCCTACGAGCAGTACTTC | CASSGHSGGSSYEQYF
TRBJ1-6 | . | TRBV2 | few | TGTGCCAGCAGTGAGGGCAGACATTCACCCCTCCACTTT | CASSEGRHSPLHF
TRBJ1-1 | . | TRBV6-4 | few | TGTGCCAGCAGTGCCGGGTTTATGAACACTGAAGCTTTCTTT | CASSAGFMNTEAFF
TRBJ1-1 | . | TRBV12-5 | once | TGTGCTAGTGGTTTGGAAGGAGGTACTGAAGCTTTCTTT | CASGLEGGTEAFF
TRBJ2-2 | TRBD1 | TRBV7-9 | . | TGTGCCAGCAGCCCTGGGACAGGTGCGAACACCGGGGAGCTGTTTTTT | CASSPGTGANTGELFF
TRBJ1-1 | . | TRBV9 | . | TGTGCCAGCAGCGCGACCAGGGTGTACACTGAAGCTTTCTTT | CASSATRVYTEAFF
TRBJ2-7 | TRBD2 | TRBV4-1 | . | TGCGCCAGCAGCCAAAACCCTAGCGGGTTCCACTACGAGCAGTACTTC | CASSQNPSGFHYEQYF
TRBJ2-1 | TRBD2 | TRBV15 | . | TGTGCCACCAGCAGAGAAGGGACTAGCGGGGGAAATGAGCAGTTCTTC | CATSREGTSGGNEQFF
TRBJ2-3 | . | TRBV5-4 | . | TGTGCCAGCAGCTCAAGGACAGACACAGATACGCAGTATTTT | CASSSRTDTDTQYF
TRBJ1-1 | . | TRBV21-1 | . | TGTGCCAGCAGCCCACAGGGGTTTGACACTGAAGCTTTCTTT | CASSPQGFDTEAFF
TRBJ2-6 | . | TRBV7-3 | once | TGTGCCAGCAGCTTAACGGGGGCGGGCTCTGGGGCCAACGTCCTGACTTTC | CASSLTGAGSGANVLTF
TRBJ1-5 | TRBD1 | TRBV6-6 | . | TGTGCCAGCAGACCGACAGGGTCCAATCAGCCCCAGCATTTT | CASRPTGSNQPQHF
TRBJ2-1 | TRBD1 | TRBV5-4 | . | TGTGCCAGCAGCACGGGACAGGGTAGTTTCAATGAGCAGTTCTTC | CASSTGQGSFNEQFF
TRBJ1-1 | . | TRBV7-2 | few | TGTGCCAGCAGCGGCAGGGGAAAGGTGAACACTGAAGCTTTCTTT | CASSGRGKVNTEAFF
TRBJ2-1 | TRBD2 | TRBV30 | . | TGTGCCTGGAGTGTAAGAGCGGGGGGCTACAATGAGCAGTTCTTC | CAWSVRAGGYNEQFF